The 14 T cell receptor beta chains below come from one sample, sequenced in a study of blood T cell repertoires in COVID-19. Sequencing used immunoSEQ multiplex PCR; TCRdb keeps in-frame clones, though not all of them. This sample yields about 160,000 clones, of which roughly 86% are seen a single time; 3.5% to 4% belongs to the top ten. The sequencing sample was made of peripheral blood. These TCRs come from an older woman who had recovered from COVID-19.

With regard to this clone: A read error may produce the germline difference seen at one junction end. The chain links TRBV11-2 to TRBJ2-7; 10 bases align to TRBD2. There are 18 residues in the CDR3. Germline V gives CDR1 SGHAT, CDR2 FQNNGV. The CDR3 is CASTLTAPGLARIYEQYF. As DNA, the CDR3 is TGTGCCAGCACCTTAACTGCGCCGGGACTAGCGAGGATCTACGAGCAGTACTTC. Based on the CDR3 plus reference TRBV11-2 and TRBJ2-7, the full variable domain is EAGVAQSPRYKIIEKRQSVAFWCNPISGHATLYWYQQILGQGPKLLIQFQNNGVVDDSQLPKDRFSAERLKGVDSTLKIQPAKLEDSAVYLCASTLTAPGLARIYEQYFGPGTRLTVT.

This sequence joins TRBV20-1 and TRBJ2-2; 9 bases agree with TRBD2. The length of the CDR3 is 18 residues. V shed 3 bases, J shed 0 bases, and the junction held 11 bases outside the gene matches. Per the germline V gene, CDR1 is DFQATT and CDR2 is SNEGSKA (reference sequence). The CDR3 here is CSASPIAGDPSNTGELFF. CDR3 nucleotide sequence: TGCAGTGCTAGTCCTATAGCGGGGGACCCCTCGAACACCGGGGAGCTGTTTTTT.

The chain carries TRBV6-5 and TRBJ1-5; tentative D call: TRBD1 (5 bases). CDR1 and CDR2 (germline): MNHEY, SVGAGI. V was pared by 5 bases and J by 3 bases, with 11 bases between. CDR3 length: 14 residues. DNA of the CDR3: TGTGCCAGCAGTAGAATACAGGACAATCAGCCCCAGCATTTT. Residues: CASSRIQDNQPQHF.

The chain uses TRBV11-2 and TRBJ2-7; 10 nucleotides agree with TRBD1. Germline V gene lookup returns CDR1 SGHAT and CDR2 FQNNGV. After removal of 1 base from V and 6 bases from J, the junction contained 0 bases not matched to a gene. This CDR3 comprises 13 residues. In nucleotides, the CDR3 is TGTGCCAGCAGCTTAGGGACAGGGGGCGAGCAGTACTTC. Amino acid sequence: CASSLGTGGEQYF.

This chain uses TRBV4-3 with TRBJ1-1; TRBD1 might be the D (6 bases). V lost 5 bases and J lost 1, with 11 bases in between. The CDR3 consists of 14 residues. The germline CDR1 and CDR2 sequences are LGHNA and YSLEER. The CDR3 reads CASSDRFSNTEAFF. Here the CDR3 DNA reads TGCGCCAGCAGCGACAGGTTTTCGAACACTGAAGCTTTCTTT.

This clone turned up a few times. CDR3 protein: CASSLGATGIYTGELFF. The DNA of the CDR3 is TGCGCCAGCAGCTTGGGGGCGACAGGGATCTACACCGGGGAGCTGTTTTTT. The V and J genes are TRBV5-1 and TRBJ2-2, with 7 bases matching TRBD1. The CDR3 totals 17 residues. The germline V gene has CDR1 SGHRS and CDR2 YFSETQ. V trimming: 0 bases; J trimming: 3 bases; junction bases outside the gene matches: 8. Using reference TRBV5-1 and TRBJ2-2 for the parts outside the CDR3, the full variable domain is KAGVTQTPRYLIKTRGQQVTLSCSPISGHRSVSWYQQTPGQGLQFLFEYFSETQRNKGNFPGRFSGRQFSNSRSEMNVSTLELGDSALYLCASSLGATGIYTGELFFGEGSRLTVL.

V usage is TRBV27 and J usage is TRBJ2-7; D gene ambiguous. CDR3 length: 13 amino acids. Germline CDR1 MNHEY, CDR2 SMNVEV (reference sequence). The V and J ends lost 8 bases and 1 base respectively, with 12 bases between them. The CDR3 here is CASGQHGSYEQYF. CDR3 DNA sequence: TGTGCCAGCGGGCAGCATGGGTCCTACGAGCAGTACTTC.

This clone was detected only a few times. The chain couples TRBV2 to TRBJ1-2, with 9 bases that match TRBD1. The V and J ends lost 7 bases and 6 bases, in that order; junction bases with no gene match: 12. Germline V gene data show CDR1 as SNHLY and CDR2 as FYNNEI. The CDR3 runs 15 residues. CDR3 in amino acids: CASTFTETGGDGYTF. The CDR3 nucleotides read TGTGCCAGCACCTTCACCGAAACAGGGGGCGATGGCTACACCTTC.

This chain connects TRBV29-1 to TRBJ2-7; tentative D call: TRBD2 (7 bases). Between the trimmed V and J ends, which lost 1 base and 4 bases, there was a span of 14 bases. Germline V gives CDR1 SQVTM, CDR2 ANQGSEA. This CDR3 contains 14 residues. The CDR3 bases are TGCAGCGTTGAAGTGGGGGGGGCCCCGTACGAGCAGTACTTC. As protein: CSVEVGGAPYEQYF.

This rearrangement joins TRBV5-4 to TRBJ1-6; D not certain. V lost 4 bases to trimming and J lost 10 bases, with 12 bases between them. This CDR3 is 13 amino acids long. Germline lookup yields CDR1 SGHNT and CDR2 YYREEE (reference sequence). The CDR3 spells CASSEFIQSPLHF. CDR3 nucleotides: TGTGCCAGCAGCGAGTTTATCCAATCACCCCTCCACTTT.

The V and J genes are TRBV4-1 and TRBJ1-3; 7 bases fit TRBD1. CDR1 and CDR2 (germline): MGHRA, YSYEKL. The V and J ends lost 3 bases and 3 bases, in that order; junction bases with no gene match: 5. This CDR3 has 15 residues. In nucleotides, the CDR3 is TGCGCCAGCAGCCACCCAGACAGGGTTGGAAACACCATATATTTT. Its protein is CASSHPDRVGNTIYF.

V and J are TRBV19 and TRBJ2-7; 12 bases are shared with TRBD2. The V segment lost 5 bases and the J segment 1 base; nucleotides outside the gene matches: 6. The CDR3 has 16 residues. CDR1 and CDR2 (germline): LNHDA, SQIVND (reference sequence). This chain's CDR3 is CASSVSGTSGSYEQYF. CDR3 bases: TGTGCCAGTAGTGTCTCCGGGACTAGCGGGTCCTACGAGCAGTACTTC.

CDR3 region: CASSAYHKNTEAFF. The CDR3 DNA reads as TGCGCCAGCAGCGCCTACCATAAGAACACTGAAGCTTTCTTT. The genes are TRBV5-1 and TRBJ1-1; the D is unclear. This CDR3 comprises 14 residues. The germline CDR1 and CDR2 sequences are SGHRS and YFSETQ. V lost 4 bases and J 1 base, leaving 11 bases between the germline ends. The full variable domain, with the rest looked up from reference TRBV5-1 and TRBJ1-1, is KAGVTQTPRYLIKTRGQQVTLSCSPISGHRSVSWYQQTPGQGLQFLFEYFSETQRNKGNFPGRFSGRQFSNSRSEMNVSTLELGDSALYLCASSAYHKNTEAFFGQGTRLTVV.

The V call is TRBV28, the J call TRBJ1-5; tentatively, D is TRBD1 (5 bases). CDR1 MDHEN and CDR2 SYDVKM come from the germline V gene. This CDR3 has 15 amino acids. Trimming cost V 7 bases and J 1 base, with 14 bases left between them. The CDR3 bases are TGTGCCAGCAACCCAGGGAGGGGAAGCAATCAGCCCCAGCATTTT. Its translation is CASNPGRGSNQPQHF.